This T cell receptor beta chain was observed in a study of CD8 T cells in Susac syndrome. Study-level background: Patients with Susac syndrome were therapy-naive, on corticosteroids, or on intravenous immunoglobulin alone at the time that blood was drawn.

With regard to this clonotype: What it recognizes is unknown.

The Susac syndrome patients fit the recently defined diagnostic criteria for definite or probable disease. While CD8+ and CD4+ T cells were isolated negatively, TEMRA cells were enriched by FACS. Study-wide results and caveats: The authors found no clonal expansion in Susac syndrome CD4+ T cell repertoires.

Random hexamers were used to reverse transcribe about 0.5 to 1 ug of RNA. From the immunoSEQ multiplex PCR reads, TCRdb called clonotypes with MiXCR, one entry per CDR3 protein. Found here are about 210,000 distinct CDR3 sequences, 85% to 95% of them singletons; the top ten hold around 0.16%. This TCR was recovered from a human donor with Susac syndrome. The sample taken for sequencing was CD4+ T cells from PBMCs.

The CDR3 here is CASSRDNTGNEQFF. The CDR3 region has the DNA TGCGCCAGCAGCCGGGACAATACGGGGAATGAGCAGTTCTTC. The J gene is TRBJ2-1, the V gene TRBV5-1; D might be TRBD1 (6 bases). The CDR3 covers 14 residues. V lost 4 bases, J lost 7 bases, and 15 bases lay in between. CDR1 and CDR2 from the germline V gene are SGHRS and YFSETQ.